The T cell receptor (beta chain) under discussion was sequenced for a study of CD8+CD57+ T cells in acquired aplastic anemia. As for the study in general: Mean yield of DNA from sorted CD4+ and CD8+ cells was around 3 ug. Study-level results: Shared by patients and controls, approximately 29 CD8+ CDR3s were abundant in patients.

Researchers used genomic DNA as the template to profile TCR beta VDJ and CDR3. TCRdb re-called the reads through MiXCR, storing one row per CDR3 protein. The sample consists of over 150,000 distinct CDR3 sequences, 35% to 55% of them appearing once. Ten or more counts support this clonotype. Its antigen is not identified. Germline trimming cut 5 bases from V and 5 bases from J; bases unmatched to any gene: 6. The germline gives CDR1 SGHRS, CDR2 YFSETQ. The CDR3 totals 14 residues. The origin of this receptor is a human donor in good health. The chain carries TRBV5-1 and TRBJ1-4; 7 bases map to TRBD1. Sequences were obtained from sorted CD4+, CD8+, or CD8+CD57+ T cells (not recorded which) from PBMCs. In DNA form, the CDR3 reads TGCGCCAGCAGTTCTGGACAGGCAAATGAAAAACTGTTTTTT. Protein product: CASSSGQANEKLFF.